This T cell receptor (beta chain) emerged from a study of T cells in Graves' hyperthyroidism and ophthalmopathy. The CDR3 consists of 10 residues. Trimming cost V 5 bases and J 7 bases, with 5 bases left between them. The germline V gene has CDR1 MDHEN and CDR2 SYDVKM. Amplified regions were TCR beta CDR3 sequences from RNA transcripts. Using the HTBI primer set, a first-round RT-PCR was run on the TCR CDR3. TCRdb re-derived calls from the multiplex PCR reads in MiXCR, one entry per CDR3 protein. This table holds about 400,000 distinct CDR3 sequences, 20% to 25% found once. This clonotype was detected many times.

The TCR originated in a man aged 50-60 years with Graves' hyperthyroidism. The chain couples TRBV28 to TRBJ1-1; D is uncertain. Sequenced: blood. CDR3 sequence reads: CASSESEAFF. The CDR3 coding sequence is TGTGCCAGCAGTGAGAGTGAAGCTTTCTTT. The whole variable domain, filled in from reference TRBV28 and TRBJ1-1, reads DVKVTQSSRYLVKRTGEKVFLECVQDMDHENMFWYRQDPGLGLRLIYFSYDVKMKEKGDIPEGYSVSREKKERFSLILESASTNQTSMYLCASSESEAFFGQGTRLTVV.